The rows below give T cell receptor beta chains drawn from one sample of a study of cytomegalovirus exposure and HLA in healthy donors. Sequencing was performed with immunoSEQ multiplex PCR; in TCRdb, only in-frame clones are kept and a portion is missing. The sample lists about 180,000 clones, 75% to 85% occurring once. The sequenced sample was PBMCs. Receptor source: a woman in her 30s in good health and CMV-seropositive. Both conserved end residues are part of each CDR3. The order of the fields is clone size, J gene, D gene, V gene, CDR3 DNA, CDR3 protein. A D gene is named only where the DNA matches it firmly. Size values are once, few and many counts, or a class for expanded clones, and some rows have none.

>few|TRBJ2-3|TRBD2|TRBV30
TGTGCCTGGGTTAGCGGGAGGGCCGCAGATACGCAGTATTTT
CAWVSGRAADTQYF
>once|TRBJ1-2|NA|TRBV19
TGTGCCAGTAGTATAGGCAGGGATACGAATGGCTACACCTTC
CASSIGRDTNGYTF
>few|TRBJ2-2|NA|TRBV4-3
TGCGCCAGCAGCCAAGATTCGGGACTTATCACCGGGGAGCTGTTTTTT
CASSQDSGLITGELFF
>NA|TRBJ2-1|TRBD2|TRBV9
TGTGCCAGCAGCGTAGCGGGAGGGTCCTACAATGAGCAGTTCTTC
CASSVAGGSYNEQFF
>NA|TRBJ2-5|TRBD2|TRBV5-1
TGCGCCAGCAGCCTGGGCCCGGGAGGGGAGACCCAGTACTTC
CASSLGPGGETQYF
>NA|TRBJ1-5|NA|TRBV28
TGTGCCAGCAACCCCTTGGCAGGGAAAAATCAGCCCCAGCATTTT
CASNPLAGKNQPQHF
>NA|TRBJ2-7|TRBD2|TRBV5-5
TGTGCCAGCAGCTTGTCTAGCGGGGGACTTCAAAACTACGAGCAGTACTTC
CASSLSSGGLQNYEQYF
>few|TRBJ1-1|TRBD1|TRBV2
TGTGCCCCAAAGACAGGGGTGAACACTGAAGCTTTCTTT
CAPKTGVNTEAFF
>NA|TRBJ2-1|TRBD1|TRBV7-8
TGTGCCAGCAGCTTAGCAACAGGGGGCAATGAGCAGTTCTTC
CASSLATGGNEQFF
>NA|TRBJ2-2|NA|TRBV29-1
TGCAGCGTTGAGCTAGGGGCGAGCACCGGGGAGCTGTTTTTT
CSVELGASTGELFF
>once|TRBJ1-5|NA|TRBV28
TGTGCCAGCAGTCTGGGGCTGATCAATCAGCCCCAGCATTTT
CASSLGLINQPQHF
>NA|TRBJ1-3|TRBD1|TRBV30
TGTGCCTGGAGGTCGCGGGACAGAACCCCTGGAAACACCATATATTTT
CAWRSRDRTPGNTIYF
>few|TRBJ2-7|NA|TRBV5-4
TGTGCCAGCAGCTTCGACAACCACTACGAGCAGTACTTC
CASSFDNHYEQYF
>once|TRBJ2-1|TRBD1|TRBV7-2
TGTGCCAGCAGCTTAGAGGGACAGAACTACAATGAGCAGTTCTTC
CASSLEGQNYNEQFF
>NA|TRBJ2-2|TRBD2|TRBV5-1
TGCGCCAGCAGCTTTCTAGCGGGAAGGGGGGAGCTGTTTTTT
CASSFLAGRGELFF
>once|TRBJ1-3|NA|TRBV27
TGTGCCAGCAGGGTAATAGGGTACAGGTATCAAAACACCATATATTTT
CASRVIGYRYQNTIYF
>once|TRBJ1-2|TRBD1|TRBV7-8
TGTGCCAGCAGCTTTGGGACAGGGGTTTCCGTATTCTATGGCTACACCTTC
CASSFGTGVSVFYGYTF
>NA|TRBJ1-1|NA|TRBV5-1
TGCGCCAGCAGCTTGGCAGTCCAGAACACTGAAGCTTTCTTT
CASSLAVQNTEAFF
>once|TRBJ2-3|NA|TRBV5-1
TGCGCCACCGCGTCGGGGGGCATAACAGATACGCAGTATTTT
CATASGGITDTQYF
>NA|TRBJ1-1|NA|TRBV5-8
TGTGCCAGCAGCTTGCCCCAGAACACTGAAGCTTTCTTT
CASSLPQNTEAFF
>few|TRBJ2-7|NA|TRBV2
TGTGCCAGCAGCCTTTCCTACGAGCAGTACTTC
CASSLSYEQYF
>NA|TRBJ2-2|TRBD1|TRBV4-3
TGCGCCAGCAGCCAAGGGACAGGGCTCAACGGGGAGCTGTTTTTT
CASSQGTGLNGELFF
>NA|TRBJ2-7|NA|TRBV6-5
TGTGCCAGCAGTTATCGGAGGGGTCGCGAGCAGTACTTC
CASSYRRGREQYF
>NA|TRBJ1-1|NA|TRBV6-6
TGTGCCAGCAGTAACAGGGTGAACACTGAAGCTTTCTTT
CASSNRVNTEAFF
>NA|TRBJ2-7|TRBD2|TRBV13
TGTGCTGCAGGTTCCCGGGGGGGGCCTAGCTCCTACGAGCAGTACTTC
CAAGSRGGPSSYEQYF
>NA|TRBJ2-7|TRBD2|TRBV2
TGTGCCAGCCTCTCCGGGACTAGCACCTACGAGCAGTACTTC
CASLSGTSTYEQYF
>NA|TRBJ1-1|NA|TRBV2
TGTGCCAGCAGCGGGACTGTCGAAGCTTTCTTT
CASSGTVEAFF
>NA|TRBJ1-5|TRBD1|TRBV6-1
TGTGCCAGCAGGGACGACAGGGCGGCCCAGCATTTT
CASRDDRAAQHF
>NA|TRBJ1-1|NA|TRBV27
TGTGCCAGCAGTTCCCCCTCGGGCACTGAAGCTTTCTTT
CASSSPSGTEAFF
>NA|TRBJ1-2|TRBD1|TRBV7-2
TGTGCCAGCAGGAGGACAGGCGCTAACTATGGCTACACCTTC
CASRRTGANYGYTF
>NA|TRBJ2-3|NA|TRBV28
TGTGCCAGCAGTTTACCCCCTAGCACAGATACGCAGTATTTT
CASSLPPSTDTQYF
>NA|TRBJ2-3|NA|TRBV23-1
TGCGCCAGCAGTCAATCGCCTAGCGTTTCGTATTTT
CASSQSPSVSYF
>NA|TRBJ2-1|TRBD2|TRBV7-6
TGTGCCAGCAGCCCGGGGGAGGGATTTGCTTACAATGAGCAGTTCTTC
CASSPGEGFAYNEQFF
>NA|TRBJ1-5|NA|TRBV5-6
TGTGCCAGCAGCTTGACGACACAATTCAATCAGCCCCAGCATTTT
CASSLTTQFNQPQHF
>NA|TRBJ2-5|TRBD2|TRBV18
TGTGCCAGCTCGCCGACTAGCTCGGAGACCCAGTACTTC
CASSPTSSETQYF
>NA|TRBJ1-1|NA|TRBV4-1
TGCGCCAGCAGCCGGGGGGAGGGGGTAGACACTGAAGCTTTCTTT
CASSRGEGVDTEAFF
>NA|TRBJ2-3|NA|TRBV6-5
TGTGCCAGCAGCCTTGGGGCAGGCAGCACAGATACGCAGTATTTT
CASSLGAGSTDTQYF
>NA|TRBJ2-7|TRBD2|TRBV29-1
TGCAGCGAGAGGACTAGCGGGAGCTACGAGCAGTACTTC
CSERTSGSYEQYF
>NA|TRBJ1-3|NA|TRBV27
TGTGCCAGCAGTTTAAGGGCAGGGGTCATCTCTGGAAACACCATATATTTT
CASSLRAGVISGNTIYF
>NA|TRBJ1-1|NA|TRBV13
TGTGCCAGCAGCCCGAACCTAAGGAACACTGAAGCTTTCTTT
CASSPNLRNTEAFF
>NA|TRBJ2-7|NA|TRBV27
TGTGCCAGCAGTTTTAGCCCGGTCCACGAGCAGTACTTC
CASSFSPVHEQYF
>few|TRBJ2-3|NA|TRBV5-1
TGCGCCAGCAAGGGACTCCACGGTGGAACAGATACGCAGTATTTT
CASKGLHGGTDTQYF
>NA|TRBJ2-3|TRBD2|TRBV5-6
TGTGCCAGCAGCTTGGGGATGGGACTAAGCACAGATACGCAGTATTTT
CASSLGMGLSTDTQYF
>NA|TRBJ1-2|TRBD1|TRBV5-5
TGTGCCAGCAGCTTGGAGGGGGCTGGCTACACCTTC
CASSLEGAGYTF
>NA|TRBJ2-2|NA|TRBV9
TGTGCCAGCAGCGTAGTCCCTCCGACGGGAGTCGACGGGGAGCTGTTTTTT
CASSVVPPTGVDGELFF
>once|TRBJ1-1|NA|TRBV19
TGTGCCAGTACCCGGAGAGGGAACACTGAAGCTTTCTTT
CASTRRGNTEAFF
>once|TRBJ2-7|NA|TRBV9
TGTGCCAGCAGCGTAGGGCCGGACAGCTACGAGCAGTACTTC
CASSVGPDSYEQYF
>NA|TRBJ2-1|TRBD2|TRBV27
TGTGCCAGCAGTTGGAGCGGGACTCTTAACAATGAGCAGTTCTTC
CASSWSGTLNNEQFF
>once|TRBJ1-2|TRBD1|TRBV28
TGTGCCAGCAGTACGGTTACAGGGGGCCACTATGGCTACACCTTC
CASSTVTGGHYGYTF
>NA|TRBJ2-3|NA|TRBV7-2
TGTGCCAGCAGCTTAAGCGGCCCTAGCACAGATACGCAGTATTTT
CASSLSGPSTDTQYF
>few|TRBJ2-3|NA|TRBV27
TGTGCCAGCAGGGCTGGAGGAGATACGCAGTATTTT
CASRAGGDTQYF
>few|TRBJ2-1|NA|TRBV28
TGTGCCAGCGGCGGGCAAAGGTACAATGAGCAGTTCTTC
CASGGQRYNEQFF
>once|TRBJ2-5|NA|TRBV5-4
TGTGCCAGCAGACCCGGAGCGGGCCAAGAGACCCAGTACTTC
CASRPGAGQETQYF
>NA|TRBJ2-7|NA|TRBV21-1
TGTGCCGTTGGGACTAGCGGGAGGGCCTTTCCCTACGAGCAGTACTTC
CAVGTSGRAFPYEQYF
>NA|TRBJ2-3|NA|TRBV6-6
TGTGCCAGCAGTACCTACAGGAGTGCTAGCACAGATACGCAGTATTTT
CASSTYRSASTDTQYF
>NA|TRBJ1-5|NA|TRBV6-5
TGTGCCAGCAGTCGCGGGTCGGACAATCAGCCCCAGCATTTT
CASSRGSDNQPQHF
>NA|TRBJ1-5|TRBD1|TRBV19
TGTGCCAGTAGTATAGGGACAGGGGATTATAGCAATCAGCCCCAGCATTTT
CASSIGTGDYSNQPQHF
>NA|TRBJ1-1|NA|TRBV7-2
TGTGCCAGCAGCATTACGTGGTCCGGGGGAGCTTTCTTT
CASSITWSGGAFF
>NA|TRBJ2-1|NA|TRBV15
TGTGCCACCAGCAGAGGCGGTTACTCCTACAATGAGCAGTTCTTC
CATSRGGYSYNEQFF
>NA|TRBJ2-3|NA|TRBV6-1
TGTGCCAGCAGTGCATCCGGTACCCCAGATACGCAGTATTTT
CASSASGTPDTQYF